The 7 T cell receptor beta chains listed next were all sequenced from one sample in a study of OX40 agonist ivuxolimab in advanced cancers. TCRdb keeps only in-frame clones here, not all; method: immunoSEQ multiplex PCR. The data contain over 60,000 clones, roughly 87% of them seen just once; the ten biggest clones take up about 4%. The sample here was CD4+ or CD8+ T cells sorted from blood, taken in a trial of the OX40 agonist ivuxolimab. The receptors come from an adult with an advanced solid tumor such as melanoma, head and neck, liver or kidney cancer.

This chain joins TRBV27 and TRBJ2-3; D unclear. The CDR3 is made up of 14 amino acids. Per the germline V gene, CDR1 is MNHEY and CDR2 is SMNVEV (reference sequence). The V end lost 3 bases, the J end lost 2 bases, and 9 bases lay between the germline ends. Here the CDR3 DNA reads TGTGCCAGCAGTTTCCGTGGCAACACAGATACGCAGTATTTT. Residues: CASSFRGNTDTQYF.

The CDR3: CASSPQGPPDTQYF. The CDR3 bases are TGTGCCAGCTCACCTCAGGGGCCCCCGGATACGCAGTATTTT. V is TRBV18 and J is TRBJ2-3, with D maybe TRBD1 (6 bases). V dropped 3 bases and J dropped 6 bases, with 13 bases sitting between them. Germline V lookup: CDR1 KGHSH, CDR2 LQKENI. The CDR3 contains 14 residues.

The chain couples TRBV30 to TRBJ1-1, with D perhaps TRBD1 (6 bases). CDR1 and CDR2 (germline): GTSNPN, SVGIG (reference sequence). This CDR3 has 13 amino acids. The V end lost 1 base, the J end lost 4 bases, and 10 bases lay between the germline ends. The CDR3 nucleotides read TGTGCCTGGAGTGACCAGGGGAGCACTGAAGCTTTCTTT. It codes for CAWSDQGSTEAFF.

DNA of the CDR3: TGTGCCAGCAGCCGACAGGTTAACGAGTACGAGCAGTACTTC. Protein: CASSRQVNEYEQYF. The chain employs TRBV5-6 and TRBJ2-7, with a possible D match to TRBD1 (6 bases). This CDR3 has 14 amino acids. V was trimmed by 4 bases and J by 4 bases, leaving 15 bases between them. Germline V CDR1 and CDR2: SGHDT, YYEEEE.

The CDR3 sequence is CASSQGLGINEQFF. In DNA, the CDR3 is TGCGCCAGCAGCCAGGGACTAGGAATCAATGAGCAGTTCTTC. The chain has TRBV4-1 and TRBJ2-1, with TRBD2 identical over 8 bases. CDR3 size: 14 residues. Germline V gene sequence: CDR1 MGHRA, CDR2 YSYEKL. With 3 bases clipped from V and 6 bases from J, the junction kept 4 bases outside the gene matches.

The table lists this clone with a few counts. The rearrangement links TRBV5-5 to TRBJ1-1, with TRBD1 as a possible D gene (5 bases). The germline CDR1 and CDR2 sequences are SGHKS and YYEKEE (reference sequence). V was trimmed by 4 bases and J by 1 base, leaving 11 bases between them. The CDR3 covers 14 residues. The CDR3 is CASSRDGANTEAFF. CDR3 DNA: TGTGCCAGCAGCCGCGACGGGGCGAACACTGAAGCTTTCTTT.

The chain joins TRBV7-2 to TRBJ2-7; TRBD1 matches 11 bases. The germline gives CDR1 SGHTA, CDR2 FQGNSA. This CDR3 spans 14 amino acids. With V trimmed by 5 bases and J by 5 bases, 5 bases remained unmatched. CDR3 amino acids: CASSRDRGSDEQYF. CDR3 DNA: TGTGCCAGCAGCCGGGACAGGGGGAGTGACGAGCAGTACTTC.